One sample yielded the 25 T cell receptor beta chains listed below, sequenced in a study of T cells in Graves' hyperthyroidism and ophthalmopathy. Using RNA transcripts as the source, TCR beta CDR3 regions were amplified. The study used the HTBI primer set for a first-round RT-PCR of the TCR CDR3. TCRdb processed the multiplex PCR reads anew with MiXCR; each CDR3 protein has one entry. The sample records hundreds of thousands of distinct CDR3 sequences, 15% to 18% being singletons. The sequenced material came from blood. These receptors all come from a woman aged 18-30 years with Graves' hyperthyroidism.

This clonotype was detected many times. The chain has TRBV12-3 or TRBV12-4 and TRBJ2-3; weak D call: TRBD1 (6 bases). This CDR3 contains 14 residues. Trimming cost V 6 bases and J 4 bases, with 14 bases left between them. The CDR3 protein is CASSPGGRSDTQYF. DNA for the CDR3: TGTGCCAGCAGCCCTGGGGGCCGGTCAGATACGCAGTATTTT.

This clonotype showed up many times. Here the CDR3 DNA reads TGTGCCAGTATTACCGGGACAGGGGGCGCAAGGCAGCCCCAGCATTTT. Translated, it gives CASITGTGGARQPQHF. The rearrangement joins TRBV6-1 to TRBJ1-5; 12 bases fit TRBD1. With V trimmed by 9 bases and J by 7 bases, 13 bases remained unmatched. CDR1 and CDR2 (germline): MNHNS, SASEGT. CDR3 size: 16 residues.

This clonotype was picked up many times. The chain recombines TRBV7-8 with TRBJ2-7; D ambiguous. The CDR3 contains 17 residues. Trimming shortened V by 5 bases and J by 1 base, and 21 bases separated the two germline ends. The V gene's germline CDR1 is SGHVS and CDR2 FQNEAQ. CDR3 bases: TGTGCCAGCAGCCCCCCCCTTATCCCCTTATTTTCCTACGAGCAGTACTTC. Amino acid sequence: CASSPPLIPLFSYEQYF.

The chain is built from TRBV7-2 and TRBJ1-1; 8 nucleotides line up with TRBD1. The CDR3 has 15 amino acids. CDR1 and CDR2 from the germline V gene are SGHTA and FQGNSA. Trimming removed 1 base from V and 5 bases from J; junction bases left unmatched: 6. The CDR3 sequence: CASSLVDRGITEAFF. CDR3 in DNA: TGTGCCAGCAGCTTAGTAGACAGGGGAATAACTGAAGCTTTCTTT. The variable domain in full, completed from reference TRBV7-2 and TRBJ1-1, reads GAGVSQSPSNKVTEKGKDVELRCDPISGHTALYWYRQSLGQGLEFLIYFQGNSAPDKSGLPSDRFSAERTGGSVSTLTIQRTQQEDSAVYLCASSLVDRGITEAFFGQGTRLTVV.

This chain connects TRBV10-1 to TRBJ2-2, with D unresolved. Deletions cut 3 bases from V and 1 base from J, with 6 bases between. The CDR3 is 14 residues long. Germline values: CDR1 WNHNN, CDR2 SYGVQD (reference sequence). The CDR3 spells CASSEFRNTGELFF. In nucleotides, the CDR3 is TGCGCCAGCAGTGAATTTCGGAACACCGGGGAGCTGTTTTTT.

This clonotype was detected many times. This chain connects TRBV12-3 or TRBV12-4 to TRBJ2-2; perhaps TRBD2 as D (5 bases). V lost 2 bases to trimming and J lost 8 bases, with 9 bases between them. The CDR3 loop spans 13 amino acids. The CDR3 loop reads CASSLLASGELFF. The CDR3 bases are TGTGCCAGCAGTTTACTAGCCAGTGGGGAGCTGTTTTTT.

This clonotype has only a few counts. This sequence joins TRBV5-1 and TRBJ1-4; unclear D gene. The CDR3 extends over 13 amino acids. Trimming took 5 bases from V and 4 from J, leaving 9 bases between them. The germline V gene has CDR1 SGHRS and CDR2 YFSETQ. CDR3 DNA sequence: TGCGCCAGCAGGGACGACGGTAATGAAAAACTGTTTTTT. Amino acids: CASRDDGNEKLFF.

This clonotype was seen a few times. The chain links TRBV6-5 to TRBJ1-6, with D unresolved. Looked up from germline, CDR1 is MNHEY and CDR2 is SVGAGI. The CDR3 runs to 17 residues. Trimming removed 2 bases at V and 0 bases at J, with 11 bases between. The CDR3 sequence is CASSYNSANSYNSPLHF. DNA for the CDR3: TGTGCCAGCAGTTACAACAGTGCCAACTCCTATAATTCACCCCTCCACTTT.

V gene TRBV20-1 combines with J gene TRBJ1-2; D is perhaps TRBD1 (6 bases). Germline values: CDR1 DFQATT, CDR2 SNEGSKA (reference sequence). V was cut by 0 bases and J by 5 bases, with 13 bases left in between. CDR3 size: 14 residues. CDR3 loop: CSAREEGGGYGYTF. The CDR3 nucleotides read TGCAGTGCTAGAGAGGAGGGGGGGGGATATGGCTACACCTTC.

V usage is TRBV4-1 and J usage is TRBJ2-1; perhaps TRBD2 as D (6 bases). V gave up 0 bases and J gave up 9 bases, with 24 bases separating them. The CDR3 sequence is 18 residues long. Germline CDR1 reads MGHRA; CDR2 reads YSYEKL. DNA of the CDR3: TGCGCCAGCAGCCAAGATACGGTGGGAGGACTCCGTTTGATTGAGCAGTTCTTC. It yields the protein CASSQDTVGGLRLIEQFF.

The table lists this clonotype with many counts. The chain carries TRBV18 and TRBJ2-1; D uncertain. The CDR3 contains 12 residues. Germline V lookup: CDR1 KGHSH, CDR2 LQKENI. With 3 bases removed from V and 7 bases from J, the gap between germline ends came to 7 bases. The CDR3, as DNA: TGTGCCAGCTCACCCGCGTCTAATGAGCAGTTCTTC. Its protein is CASSPASNEQFF.

This clonotype has just a few counts. The chain employs TRBV20-1 and TRBJ2-2; 8 bases fit TRBD2. Germline CDR1 is DFQATT and CDR2 is SNEGSKA (reference sequence). The trim removed 4 bases at V and 6 bases at J, leaving 1 base unmatched. This CDR3 has 12 residues. CDR3 in amino acids: CSAKLAAGELFF. The CDR3 DNA reads TGCAGTGCTAAACTAGCGGCCGGGGAGCTGTTTTTT.

This clonotype was counted at least ten times. The chain combines TRBV28 with TRBJ2-7; no clear D. This CDR3 contains 15 residues. Germline CDR1 is MDHEN and CDR2 is SYDVKM. V dropped 5 bases and J dropped 2 bases, with 16 bases sitting between them. The CDR3 protein is CASSPPGNFPYEQYF. DNA of the CDR3: TGTGCCAGCAGTCCACCCGGAAACTTCCCCTACGAGCAGTACTTC.

The chain has TRBV7-8 and TRBJ2-7; the D call may be TRBD1 or TRBD2 (5 bases each). CDR1 is SGHVS and CDR2 is FQNEAQ in the germline V gene. V was pared by 1 base and J by 6 bases, with 13 bases between. This CDR3 region has 14 residues. CDR3 in amino acids: CASSLGGISPEQYF. CDR3 bases: TGTGCCAGCAGCTTAGGGGGGATTAGTCCCGAGCAGTACTTC.

This clonotype was counted many times. The chain employs TRBV15 and TRBJ1-6; no clear D. V was trimmed by 0 bases and J by 7 bases, leaving 4 bases between them. Looked up from germline, CDR1 is LNHNV and CDR2 is YYDKDF (reference sequence). The CDR3 loop spans 13 amino acids. CDR3 protein: CATSRDGNSPLHF. CDR3 DNA: TGTGCCACCAGCAGAGATGGGAATTCACCCCTCCACTTT.

In its sample, this clonotype was seen many times. This chain joins TRBV24-1 and TRBJ2-1; 10 positions match TRBD1. With 2 bases clipped from V and 4 bases from J, the junction kept 7 bases outside the gene matches. Per germline, CDR1 KGHDR and CDR2 SFDVKD. The CDR3 is 17 residues long. CDR3 in DNA: TGTGCCACCAGTGATTCCCAGACAGGGGGCACTTACAATGAGCAGTTCTTC. Translated, it gives CATSDSQTGGTYNEQFF.

The V gene is TRBV6-2 or TRBV6-3, the J gene TRBJ2-3, with D tentatively TRBD2 (6 bases). This CDR3 spans 15 amino acids. Per the germline V gene, CDR1 is MNHEY and CDR2 is SVGEGT. V was pared by 7 bases and J by 9 bases, with 23 bases between. As DNA, the CDR3 is TGTGCCAGCAATGTCCTAGCGAGTCCACAGAAGACGCAGTATTTT. Protein sequence: CASNVLASPQKTQYF.

This clonotype was seen repeatedly, ten times or more. V and J are TRBV12-3 or TRBV12-4 and TRBJ2-5; D is perhaps TRBD2 (5 bases). The V end lost 3 bases, the J end lost 5 bases, and 13 bases lay between the germline ends. The CDR3 is made up of 14 amino acids. The CDR3, as DNA: TGTGCCAGCAGTTTCCTCGGAGGCGGGGAGACCCAGTACTTC. It is translated as CASSFLGGGETQYF.

This clonotype was counted a few times. This chain uses TRBV5-1 with TRBJ2-5; a possible D gene is TRBD1 (6 bases). CDR3 length equals 18 residues. Germline CDR1 is SGHRS and CDR2 is YFSETQ. The V gene lost 4 bases and the J gene lost 2 bases, with 24 bases spanning the gap. The CDR3, as DNA: TGCGCCAGCAGCCCGCGCCCGGGTGGACAGTTAATGCAAGAGACCCAGTACTTC. Its translation: CASSPRPGGQLMQETQYF.

The chain joins TRBV20-1 to TRBJ2-7, with 11 bases that match TRBD2. The CDR3 loop spans 16 amino acids. The germline CDR1 and CDR2 sequences are DFQATT and SNEGSKA (reference sequence). V lost 5 bases and J lost 4; bases outside the gene matches: 13. The CDR3, as DNA: TGCAGTGCTTTGTCGGTCATAGCGGGGGGGACTTACGAGCAGTACTTC. Residues: CSALSVIAGGTYEQYF.

This clonotype was picked up many times. The chain couples TRBV12-3 or TRBV12-4 to TRBJ2-5; 8 bases fit TRBD1. The V segment lost 6 bases and the J segment 1 base; nucleotides outside the gene matches: 7. This CDR3 spans 15 amino acids. CDR3 nucleotides: TGTGCCAGCAGGATAGACAGGGGCCCCCAAGAGACCCAGTACTTC. It yields the protein CASRIDRGPQETQYF.

This clonotype occurred a few times. The chain has TRBV25-1 and TRBJ1-4; 8 nucleotides align to TRBD1. The CDR3 covers 13 residues. With V trimmed by 1 base and J by 12 bases, 4 bases remained unmatched. CDR1 is MGHDK, CDR2 SYGVNS, per germline. The CDR3 spells CASSESNRGELFF. Written as DNA, the CDR3 is TGTGCCAGCAGTGAATCAAACAGGGGGGAACTGTTTTTT.

This clonotype was recorded at least ten times. CDR3 in amino acids: CASALRDRGSYEQYF. The CDR3 DNA follows: TGTGCCAGCGCACTCAGGGACAGGGGCTCCTACGAGCAGTACTTC. The rearrangement links TRBV6-1 to TRBJ2-7, with TRBD1 matching 10 bases. CDR3 size: 15 residues. CDR1 is MNHNS, CDR2 SASEGT, per germline. V gave up 8 bases and J gave up 0 bases; unmatched junction bases: 7.

The genes are TRBV29-1 and TRBJ1-5, with D maybe TRBD1 (5 bases). V was clipped by 4 bases and J by 6 bases, with 19 bases between them. The germline gives CDR1 SQVTM, CDR2 ANQGSEA. The CDR3 is 15 amino acids. DNA for the CDR3: TGCAGCGTTGTAGGGCTAGAGGGGTGGTCTCAGCCCCAGCATTTT. Translation: CSVVGLEGWSQPQHF.

This sequence joins TRBV6-1 and TRBJ2-2; D may be TRBD2 (6 bases). The germline V gene encodes CDR1 MNHNS and CDR2 SASEGT. The CDR3 runs 16 residues. V dropped 7 bases and J dropped 5 bases, with 20 bases sitting between them. CDR3 DNA: TGTGCCAGCACCGCCCCCGGGACTCTACAAACCGGGGAGCTGTTTTTT. Translation gives CASTAPGTLQTGELFF.